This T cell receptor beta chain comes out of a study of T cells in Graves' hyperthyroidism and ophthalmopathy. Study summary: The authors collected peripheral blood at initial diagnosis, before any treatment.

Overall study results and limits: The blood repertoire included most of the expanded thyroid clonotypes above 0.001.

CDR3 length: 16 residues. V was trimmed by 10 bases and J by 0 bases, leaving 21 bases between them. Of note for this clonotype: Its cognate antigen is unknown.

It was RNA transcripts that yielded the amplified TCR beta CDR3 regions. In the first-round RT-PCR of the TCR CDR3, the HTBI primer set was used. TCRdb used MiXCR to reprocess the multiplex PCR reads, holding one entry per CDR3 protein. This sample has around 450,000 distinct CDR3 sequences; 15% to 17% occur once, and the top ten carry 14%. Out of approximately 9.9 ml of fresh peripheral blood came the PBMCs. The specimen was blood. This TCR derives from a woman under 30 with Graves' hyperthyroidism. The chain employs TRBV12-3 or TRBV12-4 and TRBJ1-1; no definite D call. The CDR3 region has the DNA TGTGCCACCACGGACCCTGGCCGGGCCGTGAACACTGAAGCTTTCTTT. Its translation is CATTDPGRAVNTEAFF.